This TCR beta chain was recovered during a study of control samples from healthy donors and cancer patients. The table came from immunoSEQ multiplex PCR; TCRdb's copy has only in-frame clones and leaves some out. The profile shows roughly 180,000 clones, approximately 94% of them singletons. V was clipped by 2 bases and J by 7 bases; unmatched bases: 14. Germline CDR1 and CDR2: SGHRS and YFSETQ. The length of the CDR3 is 16 residues. The chain couples TRBV5-1 to TRBJ2-7; 8 bases map to TRBD1. Sample: blood. The origin of this receptor is a woman between 18 and 29 years old in good health. The CDR3 DNA sequence: TGCGCCAGCAGCTTTCTCGGACAGGGTTCTTCGTCAGAGCAGTACTTC. It encodes CASSFLGQGSSSEQYF.